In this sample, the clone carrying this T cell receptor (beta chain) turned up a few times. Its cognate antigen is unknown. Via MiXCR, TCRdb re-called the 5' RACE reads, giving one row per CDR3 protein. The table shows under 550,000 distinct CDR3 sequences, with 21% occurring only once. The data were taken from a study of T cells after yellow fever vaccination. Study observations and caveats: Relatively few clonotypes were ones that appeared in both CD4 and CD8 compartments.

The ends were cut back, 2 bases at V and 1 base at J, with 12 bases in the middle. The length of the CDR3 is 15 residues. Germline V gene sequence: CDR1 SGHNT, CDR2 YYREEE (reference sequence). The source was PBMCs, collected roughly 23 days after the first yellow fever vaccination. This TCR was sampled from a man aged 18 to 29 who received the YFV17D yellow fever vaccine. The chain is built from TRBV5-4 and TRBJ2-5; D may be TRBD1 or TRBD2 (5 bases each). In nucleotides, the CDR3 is TGTGCCAGCAGCTTATTTACGGGGACCCAAGAGACCCAGTACTTC. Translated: CASSLFTGTQETQYF.